This T cell receptor (beta chain) was captured in a study of blood T cell repertoires in COVID-19. About the research overall: The study drew acute and convalescent COVID-19 samples from the United States, Italy and Spain. T cells, B-cell-depleted T cells, or PBMCs provided the cDNA or gDNA that served as material.

In the authors' workflow: By means of reference gene primer amplification, nucleated cell counts were estimated. Sequencing used immunoSEQ multiplex PCR; TCRdb keeps in-frame clones, though not all of them. The V and J calls and clone size are taken from that table; D and trimming were inferred from the DNA. The data hold 200,000 or so clones, with roughly nine tenths observed a single time. CDR1 and CDR2 from the germline V gene are LGHDT and YNNKEL (reference sequence). Trimming took 0 bases from V and 6 from J, leaving 4 bases between them. This CDR3 comprises 12 residues. In regard to this clone: Other DNA sequences within the sample encode an identical CDR3.

The sequence came from a man in his 70s with acute or convalescent COVID-19. The chain carries TRBV3-1 (or the pseudogene TRBV3-2) and TRBJ2-3; D not certain. What was sequenced was peripheral blood. In DNA form, the CDR3 reads TGTGCCAGCAGCCAAGATCTGGATACGCAGTATTTT. Residues: CASSQDLDTQYF.